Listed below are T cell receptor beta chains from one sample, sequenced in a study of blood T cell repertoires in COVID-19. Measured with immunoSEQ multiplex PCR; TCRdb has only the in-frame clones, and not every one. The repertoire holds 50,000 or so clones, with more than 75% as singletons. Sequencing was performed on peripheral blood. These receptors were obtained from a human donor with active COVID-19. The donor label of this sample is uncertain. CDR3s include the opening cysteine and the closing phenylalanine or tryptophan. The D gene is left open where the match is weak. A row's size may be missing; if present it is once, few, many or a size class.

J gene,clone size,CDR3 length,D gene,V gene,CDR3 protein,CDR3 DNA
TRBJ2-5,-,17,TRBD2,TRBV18,CASSPYSSGGYEKTQYF,TGTGCCAGCTCGCCCTACTCTAGCGGGGGTTATGAGAAGACCCAGTACTTC
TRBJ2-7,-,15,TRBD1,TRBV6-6,CASSFPRDSSYEQYF,TGTGCCAGCAGTTTCCCTCGGGACAGCTCCTACGAGCAGTACTTC
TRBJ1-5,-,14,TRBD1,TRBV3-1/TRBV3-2,CASSPRQGVQPQHF,TGTGCCAGCAGCCCAAGACAGGGGGTGCAGCCCCAGCATTTT
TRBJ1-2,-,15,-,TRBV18,CASSRSGTLAYGYTF,TGTGCCAGCTCACGCTCCGGGACTTTAGCCTATGGCTACACCTTC
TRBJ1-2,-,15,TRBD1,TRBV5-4,CASSGTGTRDYGYTF,TGTGCCAGCAGCGGGACAGGGACCCGGGACTATGGCTACACCTTC
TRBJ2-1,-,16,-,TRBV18,CASSPLEAFSYNEQFF,TGTGCCAGCTCACCACTGGAGGCGTTCTCCTACAATGAGCAGTTCTTC
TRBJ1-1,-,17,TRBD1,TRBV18,CASSQWTGASVGTEAFF,TGTGCCAGCTCACAATGGACAGGGGCTTCGGTCGGCACTGAAGCTTTCTTT
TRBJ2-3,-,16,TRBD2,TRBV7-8,CASSPPGGPSTDTQYF,TGTGCCAGCAGCCCTCCGGGGGGACCTAGCACAGATACGCAGTATTTT
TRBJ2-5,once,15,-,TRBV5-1,CASSPRTGFGETQYF,TGCGCCAGCAGCCCCCGAACAGGGTTCGGAGAGACCCAGTACTTC
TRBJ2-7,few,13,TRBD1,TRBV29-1,CSVLTGNSYEQYF,TGCAGCGTCTTGACAGGGAACTCCTACGAGCAGTACTTC
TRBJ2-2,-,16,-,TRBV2,CASGVPGGIGTGELFF,TGTGCCAGCGGGGTCCCGGGGGGCATTGGGACCGGGGAGCTGTTTTTT
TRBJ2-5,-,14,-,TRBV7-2,CASSLEVSRQSQYF,TGTGCCAGCAGCTTAGAAGTCAGCAGACAGTCGCAGTACTTC
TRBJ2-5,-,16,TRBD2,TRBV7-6,CASSSPELAEQETQYF,TGTGCCAGCAGCTCCCCCGAACTAGCGGAGCAAGAGACCCAGTACTTC
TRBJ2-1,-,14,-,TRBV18,CASSPQVGQNEQFF,TGTGCCAGCTCACCACAAGTTGGACAGAATGAGCAGTTCTTC
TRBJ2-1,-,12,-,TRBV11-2,CASSFQGREQFF,TGTGCCAGCAGCTTTCAAGGGAGGGAGCAGTTCTTC
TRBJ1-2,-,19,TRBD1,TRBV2,CASSDPLPGITHRGDGYTF,TGTGCCAGCAGTGACCCGCTGCCAGGCATTACACACAGGGGTGATGGCTACACCTTC
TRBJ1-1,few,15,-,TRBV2,CASSVEAGLNTEAFF,TGTGCCAGCAGTGTTGAGGCGGGGTTGAACACTGAAGCTTTCTTT
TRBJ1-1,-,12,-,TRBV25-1,CASKAGNTEAFF,TGTGCCAGCAAGGCAGGGAACACTGAAGCTTTCTTT
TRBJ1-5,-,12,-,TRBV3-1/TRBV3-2,CASSQLGQPQHF,TGTGCCAGCAGCCAACTAGGACAGCCCCAGCATTTT
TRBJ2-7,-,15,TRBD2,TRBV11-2,CASRVGLASSYEQYF,TGTGCCAGCAGGGTAGGACTAGCCAGCTCCTACGAGCAGTACTTC
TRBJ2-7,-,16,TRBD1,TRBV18,CASSPPGQGKSPEQYF,TGTGCCAGCTCACCACCCGGACAGGGTAAATCCCCCGAGCAGTACTTC
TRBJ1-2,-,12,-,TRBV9,CASSVGTDGYTF,TGTGCCAGCAGCGTAGGGACTGATGGCTACACCTTC
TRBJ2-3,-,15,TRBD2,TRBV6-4,CASSLLAGSTDTQYF,TGTGCCAGCAGCTTACTAGCGGGTAGCACAGATACGCAGTATTTT
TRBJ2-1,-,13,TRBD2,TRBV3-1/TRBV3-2,CASTPRGGDEQFF,TGTGCCAGCACCCCCCGGGGGGGCGATGAGCAGTTCTTC
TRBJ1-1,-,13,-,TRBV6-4,CASSDTGNTEAFF,TGTGCCAGCAGTGACACAGGGAACACTGAAGCTTTCTTT
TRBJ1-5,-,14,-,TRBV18,CASSPQSEGQPQHF,TGTGCCAGCTCACCTCAGTCAGAGGGACAGCCCCAGCATTTT
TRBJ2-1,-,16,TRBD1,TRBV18,CASSSRTGRSYNEQFF,TGTGCCAGCTCATCTCGGACAGGGCGCTCCTACAATGAGCAGTTCTTC
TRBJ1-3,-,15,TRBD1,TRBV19,CASSPGQGSGNTIYF,TGTGCCAGTAGTCCCGGACAGGGGTCAGGAAACACCATATATTTT
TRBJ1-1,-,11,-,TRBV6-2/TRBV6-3,CASSQGAGAFF,TGTGCCAGCAGTCAAGGGGCCGGGGCTTTCTTT
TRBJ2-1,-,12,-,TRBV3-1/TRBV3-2,CASSQLGLEQFF,TGTGCCAGCAGCCAACTGGGCTTAGAGCAGTTCTTC
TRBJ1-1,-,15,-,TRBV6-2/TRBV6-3,CASSRAGGGTTEAFF,TGTGCCAGCAGTCGAGCCGGGGGGGGGACCACTGAAGCTTTCTTT
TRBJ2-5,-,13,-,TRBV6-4,CATATSAQETQYF,TGTGCCACCGCGACTAGTGCCCAAGAGACCCAGTACTTC
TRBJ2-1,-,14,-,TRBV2,CASSPVTGSDEQFF,TGTGCCAGCAGCCCTGTCACAGGGAGCGATGAGCAGTTCTTC
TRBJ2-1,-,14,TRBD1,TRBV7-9,CASSGQASYNEQFF,TGTGCCAGCAGCGGACAGGCCTCCTACAATGAGCAGTTCTTC
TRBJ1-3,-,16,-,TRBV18,CASSPQGPSSGNTIYF,TGTGCCAGCTCACCACAGGGGCCGAGCTCTGGAAACACCATATATTTT
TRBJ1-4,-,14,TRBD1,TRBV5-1,CASRDPTGNEKLFF,TGCGCCAGCAGGGACCCGACAGGGAATGAAAAACTGTTTTTT
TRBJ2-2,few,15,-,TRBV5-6,CASSLGLTGTGELFF,TGTGCCAGCAGCTTGGGATTGACGGGCACCGGGGAGCTGTTTTTT
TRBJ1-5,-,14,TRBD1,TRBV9,CASSQGVDNQPQHF,TGTGCCAGCAGCCAGGGGGTAGACAATCAGCCCCAGCATTTT
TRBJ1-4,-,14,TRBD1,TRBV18,CASSPTGGWEKLFF,TGTGCCAGCTCACCTACAGGGGGTTGGGAAAAACTGTTTTTT
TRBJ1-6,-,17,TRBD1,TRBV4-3,CASSQDPPGQGKSPLHF,TGCGCCAGCAGCCAAGATCCCCCCGGACAGGGTAAATCACCCCTCCACTTT
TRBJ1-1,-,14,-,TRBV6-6,CASSNRDGSTEAFF,TGTGCCAGCAGTAACAGGGATGGGAGCACTGAAGCTTTCTTT
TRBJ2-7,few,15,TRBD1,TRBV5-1,CASSLPGTGVHEQYF,TGCGCCAGCAGCTTGCCCGGGACAGGGGTCCACGAGCAGTACTTC
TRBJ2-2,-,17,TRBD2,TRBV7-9,CASSLPSLAGGQGELFF,TGTGCCAGCAGCTTACCCTCACTAGCGGGGGGTCAAGGGGAGCTGTTTTTT
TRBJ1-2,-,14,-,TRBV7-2,CASSLNGLNYGYTF,TGTGCCAGCAGCTTAAACGGACTTAACTATGGCTACACCTTC
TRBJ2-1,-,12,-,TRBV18,CASSPLGNEQFF,TGTGCCAGCTCACCACTCGGGAATGAGCAGTTCTTC
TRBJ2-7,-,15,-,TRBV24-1,CATSDFYPRAYEQYF,TGTGCCACCAGTGATTTTTACCCGAGAGCCTACGAGCAGTACTTC
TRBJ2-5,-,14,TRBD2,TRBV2,CASSAGGLRETQYF,TGTGCCAGCAGTGCGGGGGGGCTTAGGGAGACCCAGTACTTC
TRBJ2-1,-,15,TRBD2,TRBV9,CASSALAGGQHEQFF,TGTGCCAGCAGCGCACTAGCGGGGGGGCAACATGAGCAGTTCTTC